The source of this TCR beta chain is a study of T cells after yellow fever vaccination. Study context: SMART-Seq v4 Ultra Low Input prepared libraries from low-cell fractions. Regarding the study as a whole: Overlap between CD4 and CD8 compartments was detected for a small share of clonotypes.

TCRdb re-called the 5' RACE reads with MiXCR, one entry per CDR3 protein. The profile shows hundreds of thousands of distinct CDR3 sequences, roughly 12% of them singletons. V was clipped by 3 bases and J by 4 bases; unmatched bases: 13. Germline CDR1 DFQATT, CDR2 SNEGSKA (reference sequence). This CDR3 is built from 16 residues. A note on this clonotype: As yet, its antigen is unknown.

The TCR was taken from a man between 18 and 29 years old who received the YFV17D yellow fever vaccine. Sample: PBMCs, taken on the day of the first yellow fever vaccination. The chain carries TRBV20-1 and TRBJ2-3, with TRBD2 matching 7 bases. In DNA form, the CDR3 reads TGCAGTGCTAGCCCTGGGGGGGGACCCCTCGCAGATACGCAGTATTTT. Its protein product is CSASPGGGPLADTQYF.